The 2 T cell receptor beta chains listed next were all sequenced from one sample in a study of identical twins. In TCRdb, the 5' RACE reads were re-called with MiXCR into one record per CDR3 protein. The sample lists 460,000 or so distinct CDR3 sequences, 14% occurring once. The same specimen was also included in a second study, on yellow fever vaccine responses in identical twins.

The sample taken for sequencing was CD4+ T cells sorted from blood. The source is a woman aged 18-29 years in good health.

This clonotype has only a few counts. The chain recombines TRBV3-1 with TRBJ2-7, with D unclear. V gave up 0 bases and J gave up 7 bases, with 13 bases separating them. There are 14 residues in the CDR3. Germline-derived CDR1 and CDR2 are LGHDT and YNNKEL (reference sequence). The CDR3 DNA sequence: TGTGCCAGCAGCCAAGAATCGGGCCAGGCGGAGCAGTACTTC. Its translation is CASSQESGQAEQYF.

This chain uses TRBV27 with TRBJ2-7, with D unresolved. Deletions cut 6 bases from V and 2 bases from J, with 14 bases between. This CDR3 contains 14 residues. From germline, CDR1 is MNHEY and CDR2 SMNVEV (reference sequence). In nucleotides, the CDR3 is TGTGCCAGCAGCCCCCGTTTCACAGCCTACGAGCAGTACTTC. Protein: CASSPRFTAYEQYF.